This T cell receptor beta chain was captured by sequencing in a study of blood T cell repertoires in COVID-19. This clone was found a few times. Sequenced by immunoSEQ multiplex PCR; TCRdb stores in-frame clones only, minus some. The sample holds some 260,000 clones, approximately 79% seen once. The receptor was derived from a woman aged 40 to 50 with active or convalescent COVID-19. Sequencing used peripheral blood.

The CDR3 protein is CASTGGPGQGFYSYGYTF. The CDR3 DNA is TGTGCCAGCACCGGAGGTCCGGGACAGGGGTTTTATAGCTATGGCTACACCTTC. V usage is TRBV5-5 and J usage is TRBJ1-2; 10 positions agree with TRBD1. The CDR3 runs to 18 residues. Trimming cost V 6 bases and J 4 bases; bases outside gene matches: 18. CDR1 SGHKS and CDR2 YYEKEE come from the germline V gene (reference sequence).